The clone carrying this T cell receptor beta chain occurred once. Trimming left V 1 base short and J 7 bases short, with 7 bases between. Germline lookup yields CDR1 SEHNR and CDR2 FQNEAQ (reference sequence). The CDR3 covers 13 residues. Sequencing was performed with immunoSEQ multiplex PCR; in TCRdb, only in-frame clones are kept and a portion is missing. The table has approximately 170,000 clones, roughly 90% seen once; the top ten hold roughly 4%. The entry originates in a study of blood T cell repertoires in COVID-19. Study overall: Sample material is recorded as cDNA or gDNA derived from T cells, B-cell-depleted T cells, or PBMCs.

This sequence joins TRBV7-9 and TRBJ2-2; D remains unclear. This TCR was recovered from a woman in her seventies with acute or convalescent COVID-19. The specimen sequenced was peripheral blood. The CDR3 nucleotides read TGTGCCAGCAGCTTAGGCCGAGGCGGGGAGCTGTTTTTT. Its protein is CASSLGRGGELFF.